These 13 T cell receptor beta chains were sequenced from one sample in a study of breast tumors, draining lymph nodes, adjacent tissues. TCRdb reprocessed the multiplex PCR reads with MiXCR, giving one entry per CDR3 protein. The table includes 20,000 or so distinct CDR3 sequences, about 50% detected once. The sequenced sample was breast tumor tissue. The receptors here all came from a female donor with breast cancer. Some clones in this sample may be carry-over from other donors' samples.

Judged by abundance, this clonotype is medium-sized. The genes are TRBV29-1 and TRBJ2-7; a weak D match, TRBD2 (5 bases). This CDR3 has 16 residues. V gave up 6 bases and J gave up 0 bases, with 21 bases separating them. CDR1 SQVTM and CDR2 ANQGSEA come from the germline V gene. The CDR3 nucleotides are TGCAGCGTCGCGGGCCTCCACCTTCGAGGCTCCTACGAGCAGTACTTC. Its translation: CSVAGLHLRGSYEQYF.

In this sample, this clonotype turned up a few times. Being one base from a much bigger clone, this may be a read error. The rearrangement joins TRBV20-1 to TRBJ2-2, with 9 bases matching TRBD1. The CDR3 runs to 16 residues. Germline assignment: CDR1 DFQATT and CDR2 SNEGSKA (reference sequence). The junction had 11 bases not matched to a gene; V was cut back by 3 bases and J by 6 bases. CDR3: CSASKGDRGAAGELFF. The CDR3 DNA is TGCAGTGCTAGCAAGGGCGACAGGGGGGCCGCCGGGGAGCTGTTTTTT.

By sample fraction, this clonotype is medium-sized. The gene calls are TRBV20-1 and TRBJ2-7, with D uncertain. Per germline, CDR1 DFQATT and CDR2 SNEGSKA (reference sequence). The CDR3 totals 12 residues. Deletions cut 6 bases from V and 2 bases from J, with 11 bases between. CDR3 nucleotide sequence: TGCAGTGCCAGGCACTACACCTACGAGCAGTACTTC. Its translation is CSARHYTYEQYF.

This clonotype has ten or more counts. V is TRBV13 and J is TRBJ2-3; 11 bases match TRBD2. Germline values: CDR1 PRHDT, CDR2 FYEKMQ (reference sequence). CDR3 length equals 16 residues. V lost 5 bases to trimming and J lost 4 bases; unmatched junction nucleotides: 8. CDR3 sequence (DNA): TGTGCCAGCAGCCGTACTAGCGGGAGATGGGCAGATACGCAGTATTTT. Its translation: CASSRTSGRWADTQYF.

V usage is TRBV15 and J usage is TRBJ2-3; TRBD2 matches 16 bases. The germline V gene encodes CDR1 LNHNV and CDR2 YYDKDF (reference sequence). The CDR3 spans 20 residues. J lost 5 bases, V lost 3 bases, and 14 bases had no gene match. The CDR3 sequence: CATSSQDRGLAGGLGDTQYF. The CDR3 nucleotides read TGTGCCACCAGCAGCCAAGATCGGGGACTAGCGGGAGGGCTGGGAGATACGCAGTATTTT. Based on the CDR3 plus reference TRBV15 and TRBJ2-3, the full variable domain is DAMVIQNPRYQVTQFGKPVTLSCSQTLNHNVMYWYQQKSSQAPKLLFHYYDKDFNNEADTPDNFQSRRPNTSFCFLDIRSPGLGDTAMYLCATSSQDRGLAGGLGDTQYFGPGTRLTVL.

This clonotype has a handful of counts. DNA for the CDR3: TGTGCCAGCAGGACCGGGACTAGCGGATGGTACGAGCAGTACTTC. Its translation: CASRTGTSGWYEQYF. The chain joins TRBV5-4 to TRBJ2-7; TRBD2 agrees at 11 bases. J was trimmed by 4 bases and V by 5 bases; bases with no gene match: 8. The CDR3 spans 15 residues. Germline V gene sequence: CDR1 SGHNT, CDR2 YYREEE (reference sequence).

With regard to this clonotype: The conserved closing phenylalanine or tryptophan is absent in this CDR3, likely reflecting a read error. The CDR3 region has the DNA TGCAGCGAAAGCGGGACTAGCGCAGATACACAGTATTCT. Its translation: CSESGTSADTQYS. This chain connects TRBV29-1 to TRBJ2-3; 10 bases map to TRBD2. Germline values: CDR1 SQVTM, CDR2 ANQGSEA. The CDR3 runs 13 residues.

This clonotype was seen once. A much larger clone is a single base away; this may be a read error. The chain uses TRBV5-1 and TRBJ2-2, with D maybe TRBD1 (6 bases). The CDR3 sequence is 16 residues long. Germline values: CDR1 SGHRS, CDR2 YFSETQ. The ends were cut back, 7 bases at V and 0 bases at J, with 16 bases in the middle. The CDR3 here is CASGRLEGANTGELFF. In DNA form, the CDR3 reads TGCGCCAGCGGCCGCCTTGAGGGGGCGAACACCGGGGAGCTGTTTTTT.

Points on this clonotype: With a much larger clone just one base away, this may be a read error. The chain is built from TRBV20-1 and TRBJ1-2; D perhaps matches TRBD1 (5 bases). Germline lookup yields CDR1 DFQATT and CDR2 SNEGSKA (reference sequence). The CDR3 is made up of 20 amino acids. The CDR3: CSTRDFIFSTQVHLNYGYTF. In DNA, the CDR3 is TGCAGTACTAGAGATTTTATTTTCAGCACACAGGTCCATTTGAACTATGGCTACACCTTC.

This clonotype was seen at least ten times. The rearrangement links TRBV7-9 to TRBJ2-2, with D perhaps TRBD1 or TRBD2 (6 bases each). CDR3 size: 15 residues. Looked up from germline, CDR1 is SEHNR and CDR2 is FQNEAQ (reference sequence). V was pared by 8 bases and J by 0 bases, with 13 bases between. Here the CDR3 reads CASGEGGTNTGELFF. The CDR3 DNA sequence: TGTGCCAGCGGCGAGGGGGGTACGAACACCGGGGAGCTGTTTTTT.

This clonotype has more than one count but fewer than ten. One junction end does not reproduce the germline sequence, and a read error may be involved. V gene TRBV20-1 combines with J gene TRBJ1-4; D gene ambiguous. Germline CDR1 DFQATT, CDR2 SNEGSKA (reference sequence). The CDR3 has 13 residues. The CDR3 region is CSARKWADEKLSF. As DNA, the CDR3 is TGCAGCGCTAGGAAGTGGGCAGATGAAAAACTGTCTTTT.

This clonotype was counted ten times or more. The CDR3 protein is CASSTQGLAGYKETQYF. The DNA of the CDR3 is TGTGCCAGCAGCACACAAGGACTAGCGGGCTACAAAGAGACCCAGTACTTC. The V and J genes are TRBV27 and TRBJ2-5; TRBD2 matches 11 bases. The germline V gene has CDR1 MNHEY and CDR2 SMNVEV (reference sequence). The CDR3 consists of 17 residues. V trimming: 6 bases; J trimming: 3 bases; junction bases outside the gene matches: 12.

This clonotype occurred many times. Written as DNA, the CDR3 is TGTGCCAGCCGGGACTCGCTCTCCTACGAGCAGTACTTC. Amino acid sequence: CASRDSLSYEQYF. V gene TRBV7-9 combines with J gene TRBJ2-7; D is possibly TRBD2 (6 bases). V gave up 8 bases and J gave up 0 bases, with 11 bases separating them. Germline loops: CDR1 SEHNR, CDR2 FQNEAQ (reference sequence). This CDR3 is 13 amino acids long.